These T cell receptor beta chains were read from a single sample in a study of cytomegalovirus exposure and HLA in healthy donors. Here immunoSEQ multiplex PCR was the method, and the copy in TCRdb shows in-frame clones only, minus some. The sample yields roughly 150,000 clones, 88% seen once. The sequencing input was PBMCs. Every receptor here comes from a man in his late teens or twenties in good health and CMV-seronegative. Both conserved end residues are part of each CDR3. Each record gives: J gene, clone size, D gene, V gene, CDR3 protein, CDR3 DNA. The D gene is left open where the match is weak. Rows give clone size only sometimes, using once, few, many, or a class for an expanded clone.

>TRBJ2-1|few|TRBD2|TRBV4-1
CASSPGTRAGVEQFF
TGCGCCAGCAGCCCAGGGACTAGGGCAGGGGTTGAGCAGTTCTTC
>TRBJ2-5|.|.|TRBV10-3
CAISESDSHETQYF
TGTGCCATCAGTGAGTCTGACAGCCACGAGACCCAGTACTTC
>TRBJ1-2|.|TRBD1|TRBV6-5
CASSYPLDRRGGYTF
TGTGCCAGCAGTTACCCGTTGGACAGGAGGGGTGGCTACACCTTC
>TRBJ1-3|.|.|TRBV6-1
CASSVSVSSGNTIYF
TGTGCCAGCAGCGTCAGCGTCTCTTCTGGAAACACCATATATTTT
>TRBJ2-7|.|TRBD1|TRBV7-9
CASRHGQGIYEQYF
TGTGCCAGCAGACACGGACAGGGGATCTACGAGCAGTACTTC
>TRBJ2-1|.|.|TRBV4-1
CASSRRDSSSSYNEQFF
TGCGCCAGCAGCCGAAGGGACTCTTCGAGCTCCTACAATGAGCAGTTCTTC
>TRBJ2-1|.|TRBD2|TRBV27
CASSLTSGWHNEQFF
TGTGCCAGCAGTTTAACTAGCGGGTGGCACAATGAGCAGTTCTTC
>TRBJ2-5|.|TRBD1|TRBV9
CASSVGIRDRGRETQYF
TGTGCCAGCAGCGTAGGAATACGGGACAGGGGGCGTGAGACCCAGTACTTC
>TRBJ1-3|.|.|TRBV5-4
CASSLDLGDLSGNTIYF
TGTGCCAGCAGCTTGGACTTAGGGGATTTGTCCGGAAACACCATATATTTT
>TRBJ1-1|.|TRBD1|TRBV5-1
CASSGDRGPETEAFF
TGCGCCAGCAGCGGAGACAGGGGCCCGGAGACTGAAGCTTTCTTT
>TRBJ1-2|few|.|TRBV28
CASSFDGQAYGYTF
TGTGCCAGCAGTTTTGATGGGCAAGCCTATGGCTACACCTTC
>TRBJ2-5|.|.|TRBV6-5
CASTRNGGTETQYF
TGTGCCAGCACCAGAAACGGGGGTACAGAGACCCAGTACTTC
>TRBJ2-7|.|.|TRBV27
CASSLSYEQYF
TGTGCCAGCAGCCTCTCCTACGAGCAGTACTTC
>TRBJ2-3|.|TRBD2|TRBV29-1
CSVYSTSGGFTDTQYF
TGCAGCGTTTACAGTACCAGCGGGGGGTTCACAGATACGCAGTATTTT
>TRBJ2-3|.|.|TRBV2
CASSADRFGGDTQYF
TGTGCCAGCAGTGCGGACAGGTTCGGGGGTGATACGCAGTATTTT
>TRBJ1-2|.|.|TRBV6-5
CASSYSGAYGYTF
TGTGCCAGCAGTTACTCGGGCGCCTATGGCTACACCTTC
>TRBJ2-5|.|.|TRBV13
CASSPIGGAGQETQYF
TGTGCCAGCAGCCCCATTGGAGGCGCGGGTCAAGAGACCCAGTACTTC